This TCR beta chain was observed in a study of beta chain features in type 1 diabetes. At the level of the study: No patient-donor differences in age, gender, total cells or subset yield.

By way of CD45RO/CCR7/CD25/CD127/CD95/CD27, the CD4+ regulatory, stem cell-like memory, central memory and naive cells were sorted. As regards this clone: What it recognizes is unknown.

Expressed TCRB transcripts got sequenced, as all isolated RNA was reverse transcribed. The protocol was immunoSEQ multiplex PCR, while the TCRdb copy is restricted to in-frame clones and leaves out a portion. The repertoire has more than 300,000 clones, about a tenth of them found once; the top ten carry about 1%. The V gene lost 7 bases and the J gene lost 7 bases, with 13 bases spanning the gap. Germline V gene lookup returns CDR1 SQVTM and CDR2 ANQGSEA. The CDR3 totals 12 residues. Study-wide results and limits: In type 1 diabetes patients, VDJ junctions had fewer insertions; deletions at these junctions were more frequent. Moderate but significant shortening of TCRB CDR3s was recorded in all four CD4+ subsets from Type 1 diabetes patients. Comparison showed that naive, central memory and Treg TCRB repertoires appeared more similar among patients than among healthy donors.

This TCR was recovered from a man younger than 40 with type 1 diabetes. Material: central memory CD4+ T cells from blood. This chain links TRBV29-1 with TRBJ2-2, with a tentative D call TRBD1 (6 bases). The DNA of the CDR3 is TGCAGCGGCGCACAGGGAGACGGGGAGCTGTTTTTT. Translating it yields CSGAQGDGELFF.